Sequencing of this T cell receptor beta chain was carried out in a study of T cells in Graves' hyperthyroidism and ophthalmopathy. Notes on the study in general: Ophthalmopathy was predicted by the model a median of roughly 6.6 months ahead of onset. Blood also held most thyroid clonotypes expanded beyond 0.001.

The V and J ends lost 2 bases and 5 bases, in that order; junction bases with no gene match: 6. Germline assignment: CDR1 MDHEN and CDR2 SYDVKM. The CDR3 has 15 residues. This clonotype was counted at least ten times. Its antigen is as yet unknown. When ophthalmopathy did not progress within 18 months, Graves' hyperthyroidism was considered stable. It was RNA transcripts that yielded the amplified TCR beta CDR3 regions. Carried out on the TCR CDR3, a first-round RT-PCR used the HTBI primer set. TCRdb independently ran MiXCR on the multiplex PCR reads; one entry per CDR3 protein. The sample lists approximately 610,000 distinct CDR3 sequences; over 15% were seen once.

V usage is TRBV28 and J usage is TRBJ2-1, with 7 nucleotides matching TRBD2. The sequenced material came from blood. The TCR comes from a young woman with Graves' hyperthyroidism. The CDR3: CASSLGASGHNEQFF. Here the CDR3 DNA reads TGTGCCAGCAGTTTAGGGGCTAGCGGTCACAATGAGCAGTTCTTC.